This T cell receptor beta chain was found in a study of T-cell reconstitution after alpha-beta-depleted transplantation in children (dated by TCRdb to the mid-2010s). At the level of the whole study: Using TCR repertoire profiling, the study followed T-cell immune reconstitution in a quantitative way in children after TCRalphabeta/CD19-depleted allogeneic hematopoietic cell transplantation.

Of note for this clonotype: Its antigen remains undetermined. No qualities accompany the bases; no much larger clone lies one base away.

CDR1 SGHVS and CDR2 FNYEAQ were looked up in the germline V gene. The CDR3 sequence holds 17 residues, the cysteine and phenylalanine included. The DNA shown is the 51-base CDR3, in frame from base 1. Unmatched junction bases come to 5, with V trimmed by 1 base and J by 1 base. The treatment or condition label corresponds to: allogeneic hematopoietic cell transplantation with graft depleted of TCRalphabeta T cells and CD19 B cells. TCRalphabeta/CD19-depleted allogeneic hematopoietic cell grafts were given to the transplant recipients, all of whom were children. On the study overall, not on this receptor specifically: In some patients, the high TCRbeta diversity seen at day 60 was put down to recipient T cells and intrathymic progenitors that had survived conditioning. Hyperexpanded clone frequencies declined over subsequent months; after one year, T-cell counts and TCRbeta diversity were mostly attributed to newly produced T cells. The apparently early recovery of alphabetaT-cell counts about two months after transplant reportedly depended on only several hundred rapidly expanded clones that came from non-depleted graft cells.

The library was built by means of PCR. TCRdb names Illumina HiSeq 2500 as the instrument used. TCR libraries were prepared with molecular barcoding, using unique molecular identifiers to normalize TCRbeta repertoire quantification. TCRdb reworked the public reads: Q25 trimming with fastp, MiXCR clone assembly, productive beta chains retained. For every CDR3 protein sequence, its rows merge into one entry that carries the most common genes and DNA. Recorded for this sample are fewer than 750,000 distinct CDR3 sequences; 25% to 30% of them occurred a single time. The top ten clonotypes cover around 36% of the sample.

This sample comprised PBMCs, obtained before TCRalphabeta/CD19-depleted stem cell transplant. The chain was built from TRBV7-6 and TRBJ1-5; 9 bases in between match TRBD1. The TCR comes from a boy under three years old with Wiskott-Aldrich syndrome, due to receive a stem cell transplant. The nucleotide sequence reads as follows: TGTGCCAGCAGCTTAGGGGGGACAGGGTACAGCAATCAGCCCCAGCATTTT. It translates as CASSLGGTGYSNQPQHF.